This T cell receptor beta chain originates from a study of T cell repertoires in cytomegalovirus infection. Study conclusions and caveats: Cumulative frequency of public TCR beta families picked out carriers of CMV plus the relevant HLA.

TCRdb re-derived calls from the reads in MiXCR, one entry per CDR3 protein. The sample gives approximately 630,000 distinct CDR3 sequences, roughly 24% of which show up once; roughly 8% is in the top ten. Germline CDR1 reads MGHDK; CDR2 reads SYGVNS. V lost 1 base, J lost 7 bases, and 7 bases lay in between. This CDR3 comprises 12 residues. About this clonotype itself: Its antigen is as yet unknown.

The sequenced sample was CD8+ T cells from PBMCs. The V call is TRBV25-1, the J call TRBJ1-2; D not certain. This TCR was recovered from a human donor in good health (CMV status not recorded). Some clones in this sample may be carry-over from other donors' samples. Written as DNA, the CDR3 is TGTGCCAGCAGTGAATTTGGGAGTGGCTACACCTTC. Translating gives CASSEFGSGYTF.